This T cell receptor (beta chain) is from a study of long-term antiretroviral therapy in people with HIV. The CDR3 contains 16 residues. J lost 1 base, V lost 4 bases, and 7 bases had no gene match. Germline CDR1 SGHRS, CDR2 YFSETQ. With survey level as its setting, the immunoSEQ assay was v3.0. Assay: immunoSEQ multiplex PCR; the TCRdb copy retains only in-frame clones and omits some. The sample comprises over 25,000 clones, roughly 83% of which are singletons, and approximately 10% rests with the top ten. The sequences come from unsorted PBMCs, collected almost 2.9 years after starting antiretroviral therapy. The receptor's source is a man aged 25 to 45 with HIV. The V gene is TRBV5-1, the J gene TRBJ2-3; 9 nucleotides match TRBD2. CDR3 amino acids: CASSGRTSVGTDTQYF. CDR3 DNA: TGCGCCAGCAGCGGGAGGACTAGCGTTGGCACAGATACGCAGTATTTT.